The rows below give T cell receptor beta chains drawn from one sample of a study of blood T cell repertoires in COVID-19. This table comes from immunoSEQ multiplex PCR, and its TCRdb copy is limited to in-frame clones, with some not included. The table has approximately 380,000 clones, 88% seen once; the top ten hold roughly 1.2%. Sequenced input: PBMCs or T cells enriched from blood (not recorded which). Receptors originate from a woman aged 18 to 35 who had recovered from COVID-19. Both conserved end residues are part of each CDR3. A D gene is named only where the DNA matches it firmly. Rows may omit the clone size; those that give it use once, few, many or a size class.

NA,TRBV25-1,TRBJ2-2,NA,TGTGCCAGCAGTGAATGGCGCACCGGGGAGACCGGGGAGCTGTTTTTT,CASSEWRTGETGELFF
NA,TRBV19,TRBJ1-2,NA,TGTGCCAGTAGACCCGCCCCGGGAGTAGGTTATGGCTACACCTTC,CASRPAPGVGYGYTF
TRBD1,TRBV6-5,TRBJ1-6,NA,TGTGCCAGCAGTTCCGGGACAGGGACGCGCAATTCACCCCTCCACTTT,CASSSGTGTRNSPLHF
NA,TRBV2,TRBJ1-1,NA,TGTGCCAGATCGAGGGACACTGAAGCTTTCTTT,CARSRDTEAFF
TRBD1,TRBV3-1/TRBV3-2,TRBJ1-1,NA,TGTGCCAGCAGCCAATTCCAGACAGGGGTCTGGACTGAAGCTTTCTTT,CASSQFQTGVWTEAFF
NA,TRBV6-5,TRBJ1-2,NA,TGTGCCAGCATGTCCAGGGTTGGTTCGAACTATGGCTACACCTTC,CASMSRVGSNYGYTF
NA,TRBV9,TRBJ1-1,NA,TGTGCCAGCAGCGCAGGGTGGTACACTGAAGCTTTCTTT,CASSAGWYTEAFF
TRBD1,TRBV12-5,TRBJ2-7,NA,TGTGCTAGTGGTCCACCCCCGGGACAGGGGGCGCGGGAGCAGTACTTC,CASGPPPGQGAREQYF
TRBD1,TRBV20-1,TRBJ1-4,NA,TGCAGTGCTAGTTACAGGGGGGAAATTGAAAAACTGTTTTTT,CSASYRGEIEKLFF
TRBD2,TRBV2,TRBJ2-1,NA,TGTGCCAGCAGTGAAGCGGGGAGGGACGGGAACAATGAGCAGTTCTTC,CASSEAGRDGNNEQFF
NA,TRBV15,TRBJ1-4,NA,TGTGCCACCAGCAGGGGGGGTTCAGAAAAACTGTTTTTT,CATSRGGSEKLFF
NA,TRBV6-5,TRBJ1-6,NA,TGTGCCAGCAGTTACAACAGAAATTCACCCCTCCACTTT,CASSYNRNSPLHF
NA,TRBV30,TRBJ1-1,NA,TGTGCCTGGAGTGTAGAGTTCGAAGCTTTCTTT,CAWSVEFEAFF
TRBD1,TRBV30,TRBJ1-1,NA,TGTGCCTGGAGTGGAGGACAGGCGAACACTGAAGCTTTCTTT,CAWSGGQANTEAFF
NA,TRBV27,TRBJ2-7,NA,TGTGCCAGCAGTTCGGACAGCTACGAGCAGTACTTC,CASSSDSYEQYF
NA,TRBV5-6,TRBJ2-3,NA,TGTGCCAGCAGCTCAACAGGATACACAGATACGCAGTATTTT,CASSSTGYTDTQYF
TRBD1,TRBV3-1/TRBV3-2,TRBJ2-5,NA,TGTGCCAGCAGACCCACAGGGGTCCAAGAGACCCAGTACTTC,CASRPTGVQETQYF
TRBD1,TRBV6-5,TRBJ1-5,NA,TGTGCCAGCAGAGGACAGGGGAATCAGCCCCAGCATTTT,CASRGQGNQPQHF
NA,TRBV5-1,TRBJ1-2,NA,TGCGCCAGCAGCTCCTCAGGTCGGGAGTATGGCTACACCTTC,CASSSSGREYGYTF
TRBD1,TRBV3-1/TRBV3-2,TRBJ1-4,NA,TGTGCCAGCAGTCATACCGGTTTAGGGACAGGGTCTGAAAAACTGTTTTTT,CASSHTGLGTGSEKLFF
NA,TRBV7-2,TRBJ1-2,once,TGTGCCAGCAGCCCCCAGGTCATGGTCTATGGCTACACCTTC,CASSPQVMVYGYTF
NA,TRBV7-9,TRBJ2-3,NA,TGTGCCAGCAGCTTAGCCGGCAGGGGTGGCACAGATACGCAGTATTTT,CASSLAGRGGTDTQYF
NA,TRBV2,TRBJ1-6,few,TGTGCCAGCAGTATAAGCGACAATTCACCCCTCCACTTT,CASSISDNSPLHF
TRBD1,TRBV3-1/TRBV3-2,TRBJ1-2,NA,TGTGCCAGCAGCCAAGATGTTGGGACAGTCGTTAACTATGGCTACACCTTC,CASSQDVGTVVNYGYTF
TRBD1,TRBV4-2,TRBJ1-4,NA,TGTGCCAGCAGCCATCACAGGGGGAATGAAAAACTGTTTTTT,CASSHHRGNEKLFF
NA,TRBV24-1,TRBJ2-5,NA,TGTGCCACCAGTGATTCCAGGGACAGCGGGGAGACCCAGTACTTC,CATSDSRDSGETQYF
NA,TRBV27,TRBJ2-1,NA,TGTGCCAGCAGTTTTTTAGCGAAGTCCTACAATGAGCAGTTCTTC,CASSFLAKSYNEQFF
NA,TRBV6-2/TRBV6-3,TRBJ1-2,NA,TGTGCCAGCAGTTTGGGGGACACGGGCTACACCTTC,CASSLGDTGYTF
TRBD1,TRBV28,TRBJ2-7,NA,TGTGCCAGCAGTTTAACCCCCCAGACAGGGTCGGGGACCTACGAGCAGTACTTC,CASSLTPQTGSGTYEQYF
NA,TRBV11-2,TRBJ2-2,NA,TGTGCCAGCAGCTTCACAGGGCGCCCCGGGGAGCTGTTTTTT,CASSFTGRPGELFF
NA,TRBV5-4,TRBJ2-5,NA,TGTGCCAGCAGCTTCATCGCCGGTAGATTGGAGACCCAGTACTTC,CASSFIAGRLETQYF
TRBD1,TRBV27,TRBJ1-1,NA,TGTGCCAGCAGTTCCGGACAGGTGATGAACACTGAAGCTTTCTTT,CASSSGQVMNTEAFF